These T cell receptor beta chains were read from a single sample in a study of T cell repertoires in ileal Crohn's disease. The protocol was immunoSEQ multiplex PCR, while the TCRdb copy is restricted to in-frame clones and leaves out a portion. Among around 3,700 clones listed, about 89% were seen once. Sequenced sample: ileal tissue. These receptors originate from an adult with Crohn's disease. Both conserved end residues are part of each CDR3. A D gene is named only where the DNA matches it firmly. Clone size is stated in some rows and not others, as once, few, many or a class when expanded.

>NA|TRBV12-5|TRBJ2-3|NA
TGTGCTAGTGGTTTCCGCCCGATTAGCGGACTCACAGATACGCAGTATTTT
CASGFRPISGLTDTQYF
>few|TRBV5-1|TRBJ1-1|NA
TGCGCCAGCAGCTTGGACAGGGACACTGAAGCTTTCTTT
CASSLDRDTEAFF
>NA|TRBV11-3|TRBJ1-2|TRBD1
TGTGCCAGCAGCTTAATTTCGGGACAGACATATGGCTACACCTTC
CASSLISGQTYGYTF
>NA|TRBV4-3|TRBJ2-3|NA
TGCGCCATCAGCCAAAACCCCGGCCAGGGTACGCAGTATTTT
CAISQNPGQGTQYF
>NA|TRBV6-1|TRBJ1-2|NA
TGTGCCAGCAGTGAAGACGTAGGGTCCGGTTATGGCTACACCTTC
CASSEDVGSGYGYTF
>NA|TRBV11-3|TRBJ2-6|NA
TGTGCCAGCAGCCTCCTGGGAAGGGACAACAGCTCTGGGGCCAACGTCCTGACTTTC
CASSLLGRDNSSGANVLTF
>NA|TRBV19|TRBJ2-1|TRBD1
TGTGCCAGTAGGGCGTCGGGGACAGCCCTCTACAATGAGCAGTTCTTC
CASRASGTALYNEQFF
>NA|TRBV13|TRBJ2-7|NA
TGTGCCAGCAGCTTAGAGTTTAGAGACGAGCAGTACTTC
CASSLEFRDEQYF
>NA|TRBV27|TRBJ2-7|TRBD2
TGTGCCAGCAGTCCGACTAGCGGGAGGTCCTACGAGCAGTACTTC
CASSPTSGRSYEQYF
>NA|TRBV6-1|TRBJ2-7|NA
TGTGCCAGCATATTGGAACCAGATGGAGGGTACGAGCAGTACTTC
CASILEPDGGYEQYF
>NA|TRBV4-1|TRBJ2-1|TRBD2
TGCGCCAGCAGCCCAGGAAAAAGCGGGAGCATGGCGGGCGACAATGAGCAGTTCTTC
CASSPGKSGSMAGDNEQFF
>NA|TRBV29-1|TRBJ2-2|TRBD2
TGCAGCGTCGGGGAGGGCCGCGACACCGGGGAGCTGTTTTTT
CSVGEGRDTGELFF
>NA|TRBV18|TRBJ1-1|TRBD1
TGTGCCAGCTCACCCCAGGGGGCGTCGAACACTGAAGCTTTCTTT
CASSPQGASNTEAFF
>few|TRBV7-2|TRBJ1-1|NA
TGTGCCAGCAGCTTAGAGGACAGTTGGATACTGATTGAAGCTTTCTTT
CASSLEDSWILIEAFF
>large|TRBV5-4|TRBJ2-7|TRBD1
TGTGCCAGCAGCCGACGACAGGGGGTGTACGAGCAGTACTTC
CASSRRQGVYEQYF
>NA|TRBV11-2|TRBJ2-7|TRBD2
TGTGCCAGCAGCTTAAGCCTAGCGGGAGCATACGAGCAGTACTTC
CASSLSLAGAYEQYF
>NA|TRBV9|TRBJ2-2|NA
TGTGCCAGCAGCGGGGAGGTCGGGGAGCTGTTTTTT
CASSGEVGELFF
>NA|TRBV15|TRBJ2-3|TRBD2
TGTGCCACCAGCCGGGGGACTAGCGGGAAATTGATGCAGTATTTT
CATSRGTSGKLMQYF
>NA|TRBV5-1|TRBJ2-7|TRBD1
TGCGCCAGCAGCCGGACAGGGCGGACCTACGAGCAGTACTTC
CASSRTGRTYEQYF
>once|TRBV21-1|TRBJ1-2|NA
TGTGCCAGCAGCAACGCTGGGGCAGGGGACGATAGAGACTATGGCTACACCTTC
CASSNAGAGDDRDYGYTF
>once|TRBV7-9|TRBJ1-1|NA
TGTGCCAGCAGCTTAGGGGAGGTACGTGAAGCTTTCTTT
CASSLGEVREAFF
>NA|TRBV4-2|TRBJ1-1|NA
TGTGCCAGCAGCCAAGGAGGGGAAGGAGTCACTGAAGCTTTCTTT
CASSQGGEGVTEAFF
>NA|TRBV25-1|TRBJ2-2|TRBD2
TGTGCCAGCAGTGAACGGCTAGCGGGAGTCGGTACCGGGGAGCTGTTTTTT
CASSERLAGVGTGELFF
>NA|TRBV28|TRBJ2-7|NA
TGTGCCAGCAGTCTAGGGACCCGGGACTACGAGCAGTACTTC
CASSLGTRDYEQYF
>few|TRBV11-2|TRBJ1-1|TRBD1
TGTGCCAGCAGCTTAGTCCCAACAGGGGAGGACACTGAAGCTTTCTTT
CASSLVPTGEDTEAFF
>NA|TRBV5-3|TRBJ2-2|NA
TGTGCCAGAACCGCCGGACATTCTTGCACCGGGGAGCTGTTTTTT
CARTAGHSCTGELFF
>NA|TRBV10-3|TRBJ2-7|TRBD1
TGTGCCATCGGGACAGGGGGTGGCGAGCAGTACTTC
CAIGTGGGEQYF